This entry describes one T cell receptor (beta chain). Its antigen has not been determined. No much larger clone is present one base from it, and per-base qualities are unavailable. The cohort comprised fewer than 700 healthy bone marrow donors. At the time of sampling, all cohort members were nominally healthy, though unrecorded immune exposures were likely present. The donor tested CMV seronegative and was one of the 352 seronegative cohort members. Each donor provided a peripheral blood sample, and peripheral blood mononuclear cells were used for TCR beta sequencing. Genomic DNA extraction from the blood cell samples was performed with the Qiagen DNeasy Blood Extraction Kit. These data are taken from a study of cytomegalovirus exposure and HLA in healthy donors (dated by TCRdb to the late 2010s). In terms of the full investigation: According to an earlier analysis of 587 of the donors, roughly 180 million T cells yielded 100 million or so unique TCR beta sequences and roughly 280 Gb of sequence data. Around 330 gigabases of sequencing data and around 88 million unique TCR sequences made up an early release that covered several hundred HLA-typed donors. The genetic ancestry cluster associated with self-reported Caucasian donors included 80% to 90% of the 300 to 450 genotyped donors. The study aimed to test whether signatures of past pathogen exposure could be identified by cataloging public T cell receptors. The study used immunosequencing to profile the T cell repertoires of more than 650 subjects and linked those repertoires to cytomegalovirus serostatus. Along with the roughly 700-subject first cohort, a separate validation cohort of over a hundred different subjects was used. To predict cytomegalovirus infection status, the study combined high-throughput TCR immunosequencing, statistical association of individual TCRs with disease status, and machine learning. A later analysis re-examined previously published TCR beta repertoires from hundreds of donors and added high-resolution HLA genotyping to investigate patterns of TCR occurrence. Rather than drawing on any new phenotypic data, the later analysis identified candidate immune exposures from TCR beta sequences and the way those sequences occurred across donors. An earlier analysis of some 500 of the donors applied high-throughput TCR beta sequencing to assess whether each TCR beta V gene segment acted as functional or pseudogenic. Donor age, sex, ethnicity and CMV serostatus were collected together with the repertoire data. Genome-wide SNP genotypes for about 60% of the roughly 700 donors were used in a later genetic analysis, which treated that subset as a discovery cohort. Every repertoire in the discovery cohort had been generated on one and the same sequencing platform. HLA typing covered class I and class II loci at four-digit resolution. Typing coverage varied by locus: about 620-630 donors for A, B, C, DRB1 and DQB1; more than 500 for DQA1; 606 for DPA1; around 450 for DPB1. Five DR-DQ haplotypes were handled as single units for association and clustering, since linkage in the cohort was strong. Across 300 to 500 genotyped donors of the cohort, an average of approximately 240,000 unique TCR beta nucleotide sequences per donor were sequenced, and around 19% of those sequences were non-productive. Study-wide findings and limitations: The cohort was sequenced for TCR beta chains only, and without alpha or paired-chain data the features that could be detected were limited. In a later analysis, HLA-associated TCR beta chains were found to be more clonally expanded and to have lower generation probabilities than equally common non-associated chains. In vitro tests confirmed that a few of the cytomegalovirus-associated TCR beta chains recognize cytomegalovirus antigens. Broadly in line with IMGT annotations, most TCR beta V segments showed up in productive rearrangements about 87% or about 30% of the time in an earlier analysis of several hundred of the donors. When HLA alleles, especially DR and DQ, strongly co-occurred, TCR associations were difficult to assign to individual alleles. Roughly uniform sequencing depth across donors was assumed in presence/absence analyses, although this assumption may not hold. The authors suggested that the approach could potentially be extended to other disease states and immunological phenotypes. Immune exposure information for the cohort was limited to CMV serostatus. A later genetic analysis associated a missense DCLRE1C variant with V-gene and J-gene trimming of TCR beta chains, and an independent cohort replicated the association. A later genetic analysis reported fewer N-insertions in productive TCRs among donors in an Asian-associated ancestry cluster than the roughly 690-donor mean. Correlated functional status among segregating V segments might be attributable to linkage disequilibrium, but an unknown experimental factor could not be ruled out. Because HLA typing was unavailable for some donors at each locus, only the typed subset was used in association tests. A later analysis found that TCR association rates varied across HLA loci, with DRB1 alleles showing the most associated TCRs and HLA-C alleles the fewest. Cytomegalovirus status was reported to be diagnosed by the classifier with high specificity and sensitivity in both the original and validation cohorts. A further reported finding was that TCR beta sequences accurately predicted the HLA-A and HLA-B alleles for most subjects in the first cohort. Specific HLA alleles were associated with some 15,000 TCR beta sequences at a false discovery rate of 0.05 in a later analysis. In a later analysis, several top co-occurrence clusters were reported to appear linked to parvovirus B19, influenza, CMV and Epstein-Barr virus. In a later analysis, most CMV-associated TCR beta chains were found to appear HLA-restricted, with HLA associations seemingly driven largely by CMV exposure. Some 15 rarely observed V segments, including chromosome 9 orphons, were excluded from the earlier analysis of about 600 of the donors because counts were too low. A cluster of highly shared sequence variants was judged likely to be a technical artifact of the sequencing pipeline. Across donors, most TCR sequences were observed very rarely, whereas some public TCRs were present in many individuals. Because the 87-base-pair reads could not distinguish some IMGT-functional V segments, including TRBV6-2 and TRBV6-3, those segments were excluded. The study gave a list of 150 to 200 TCR beta chains associated with cytomegalovirus.

The library was generated by the immunoSEQ multiplex PCR assay. The multiplex PCR relied on a mix of 60 forward primers for TCR Vbeta segments and 13 reverse primers for TCR Jbeta segments. Amplification of the CDR3 region of rearranged TCR beta genes was performed with a multiplex PCR assay on genomic DNA. The amplified TCR beta libraries were sequenced on the Illumina HiSeq System as 87-base-pair reads. The authors processed their data as follows. Across the 670 or so repertoires, a later analysis counted 80 million or so unique TCR beta chains, approximately 12 million of which were shared by at least two donors. To remove PCR and sequencing errors, raw reads were error-corrected and collapsed into unique sequences using a nearest-neighbor algorithm that merged closely related sequences. Alignment of CDR3 sequences to IMGT reference sequences was used to assign V, D and J gene segments. For a sequence to be retained, a match of at least six nucleotides to both a V gene segment and a J gene segment was required. A rearrangement was called productive if the CDR3 had no stop codons and remained in frame with V and J, and every other rearrangement was called non-productive. CDR3 was defined by IMGT convention, running from the second conserved V-encoded cysteine to the conserved J-encoded phenylalanine. In an earlier analysis of around 540 of the donors, sequences lacking an unambiguous match to a single V gene segment were excluded. An earlier analysis of several hundred of the donors called V segments functional above 56.7% productive rearrangements and segregating when the between-donor standard deviation exceeded 5%. A statistical classification framework was developed to diagnose cytomegalovirus status using the catalog of TCR beta chain sequences. In a later analysis, TCR nucleotide sequences were compared against IMGT/GENE-DB human TR gene sequences so that V and J genes could be assigned. The TCRdist pipeline was used in a later analysis to assign CDR3 sequences and most-parsimonious VDJ recombination scenarios. In a later analysis, each TCR beta chain was defined by its CDR3 amino acid sequence together with its V-gene family, and reads without a unique V-gene family were excluded. As a way to deal with suspected cross-contamination and a sequencing artifact, a later analysis dropped 640 or so nucleotide sequences that were highly shared and had low generation probability. For each public chain, a later analysis derived a clonal expansion index from normalized ranks of inferred template counts within each repertoire. In a later analysis, generation probabilities were computed using a VDJ recombination model fitted to out-of-frame rearrangements, and the results were checked against IGoR. Hypergeometric tests were used in a later analysis to score TCR-TCR, TCR-HLA and TCR-CMV co-occurrence, with a repertoire-size bias correction applied to the TCR pairs. A later analysis estimated false discovery rates by permuting HLA or CMV assignments 20 times. In a later analysis, co-occurring TCRs were grouped using DBSCAN, and TCRdist sequence similarity was added for clustering within HLA-allele-positive subsets. Repertoires with fewer than 30,000 or more than 120,000 public chains were left out of co-occurrence clustering, as were roughly five repertoires with anomalous nucleotide sharing. In its TCRdb copy, this immuneACCESS table keeps in-frame sequences only and misses some clones. Where compared with another copy, unresolved V genes explain less than half of these, and the others have no known cause. That table is the source of V, J and clone size, and D and trimming were worked out from the DNA. The sample table shows around 110,000 clones, and 65% to 90% are seen once. Jointly, the top ten make up roughly 1.5% of the sample.

The trim is 4 bases for V and 4 bases for J, with a gap of 16 bases between the germline ends. From a lookup of the germline V gene (reference sequence), CDR1 and CDR2 are LNHDA and SQIVND. The CDR3 measures 15 amino acids from cysteine to phenylalanine. Just the 45-base CDR3 DNA is kept, in frame starting at base 1. Sequencing was performed on PBMCs. Rearrangement joined TRBV19 to TRBJ1-2, and possibly TRBD1, on 5 matching bases. This TCR was sampled from a man aged 50-59 years in good health and CMV-seronegative. The CDR3 protein: CASSTGGNRPYGYTF. The nucleotide sequence is TGTGCCAGTAGTACGGGGGGGAACAGGCCCTATGGCTACACCTTC. The variable domain in full, with residues beyond the CDR3 obtained from the reference TRBV19 and TRBJ1-2 genes, is DGGITQSPKYLFRKEGQNVTLSCEQNLNHDAMYWYRQDPGQGLRLIYYSQIVNDFQKGDIAEGYSVSREKKESFPLTVTSAQKNPTAFYLCASSTGGNRPYGYTFGSGTRLTVV.